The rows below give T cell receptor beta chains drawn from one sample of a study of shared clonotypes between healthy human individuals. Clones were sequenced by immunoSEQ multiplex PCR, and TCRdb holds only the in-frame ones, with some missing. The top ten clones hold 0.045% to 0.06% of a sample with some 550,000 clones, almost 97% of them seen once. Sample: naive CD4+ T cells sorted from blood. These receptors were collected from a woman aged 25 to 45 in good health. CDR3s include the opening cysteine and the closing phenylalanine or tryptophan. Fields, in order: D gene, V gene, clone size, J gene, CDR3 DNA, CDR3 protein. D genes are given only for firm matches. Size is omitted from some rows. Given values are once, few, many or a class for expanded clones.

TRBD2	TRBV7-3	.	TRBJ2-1	TGTGCCAGCAGCCTGGCTAGCGGGAGGGGCCATGAGCAGTTCTTC	CASSLASGRGHEQFF
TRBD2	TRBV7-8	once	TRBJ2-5	TGTGCCAGCAGCTTAGCGCTTGGACTAGCGGGAGAAACCCAAGAGACCCAGTACTTC	CASSLALGLAGETQETQYF
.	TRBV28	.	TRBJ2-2	TGTGCCAGCAAAAGGGAATCGAACACCGGGGAGCTGTTTTTT	CASKRESNTGELFF
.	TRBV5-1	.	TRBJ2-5	TGCGCCAGCAGCTTTTACGCGGCTAAGAGGGGCGGAGAGACCCAGTACTTC	CASSFYAAKRGGETQYF
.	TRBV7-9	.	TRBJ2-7	TGTGCCAGCAGCTTATTCCCCTACGAGCAGTACTTC	CASSLFPYEQYF
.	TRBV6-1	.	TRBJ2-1	TGTGCCAGCAGTGAAAACAGGGCCCTAATCTACAATGAGCAGTTCTTC	CASSENRALIYNEQFF
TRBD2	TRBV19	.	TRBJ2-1	TGTGCCAGTAGTATCTTGCTCTCTAGCGGGAGCTCCTACAATGAGCAGTTCTTC	CASSILLSSGSSYNEQFF
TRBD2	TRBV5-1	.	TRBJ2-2	TGCGCCAGCAGCCCGGGGAGGGTAGCGGGAGACCCCGGGGAGCTGTTTTTT	CASSPGRVAGDPGELFF
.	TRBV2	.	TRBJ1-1	TGTGCCAGCAGTGGGGGCAACACTGAAGCTTTCTTT	CASSGGNTEAFF
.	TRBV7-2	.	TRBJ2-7	TGTGCCAGCAGCTTAACTCCAGGGGAAATAGCGTACGAGCAGTACTTC	CASSLTPGEIAYEQYF
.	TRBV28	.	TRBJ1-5	TGTGCCAGTACCGGACAGATTAGCAATCAGCCCCAGCATTTT	CASTGQISNQPQHF
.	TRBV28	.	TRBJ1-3	TGTGCCAGCAGATGGACGTCAAATTCTGGAAACACCATATATTTT	CASRWTSNSGNTIYF
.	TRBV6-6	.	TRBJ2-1	TGTGCCAGCAGTTACGGTTACAATGAGCAGTTCTTC	CASSYGYNEQFF
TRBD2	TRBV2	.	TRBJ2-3	TGTGCCAGCGGGGGGGCCGGGGGACTAGCAGTTCAAGGCACAGATACGCAGTATTTT	CASGGAGGLAVQGTDTQYF
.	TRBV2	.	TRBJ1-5	TGTGCCAGCAGGGCAGGGGCCCCCTATCAGCCCCAGCATTTT	CASRAGAPYQPQHF
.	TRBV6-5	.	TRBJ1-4	TGTGCCAGCAGTTACGGTCCTCACGTGGGTGAAAAACTGTTTTTT	CASSYGPHVGEKLFF
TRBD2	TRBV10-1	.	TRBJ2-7	TGCGCCAGCAGTGAACTAGCGGGTTTCTACGAGCAGTACTTC	CASSELAGFYEQYF
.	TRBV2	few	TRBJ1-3	TGTGCCAGCAGTGGTGTGAGCTCTGGAAACACCATATATTTT	CASSGVSSGNTIYF
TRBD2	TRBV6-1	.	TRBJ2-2	TGTGCCAGCCGGCTAGCGGGGGCTAACACCGGGGAGCTGTTTTTT	CASRLAGANTGELFF
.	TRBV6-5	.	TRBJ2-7	TGTGCCAGCAGTTACACGTACCCGGACATTGGGATGGAGCAGTACTTC	CASSYTYPDIGMEQYF
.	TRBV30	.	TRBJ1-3	TGTGCCTGGAGTGTTATTGGAAACACCATATATTTT	CAWSVIGNTIYF
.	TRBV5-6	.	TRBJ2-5	TGTGCCAGCTCGACCTCGGGGGGCGTCGCACAAGAGACCCAGTACTTC	CASSTSGGVAQETQYF
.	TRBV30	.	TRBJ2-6	TGTGCCTGGAGTGTATGGGAAAGGACCGGGGCCAACGTCCTGACTTTC	CAWSVWERTGANVLTF
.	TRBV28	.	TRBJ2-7	TGTGCCAGCACCCTTAGGGGGGGTATCTCCTACGAGCAGTACTTC	CASTLRGGISYEQYF
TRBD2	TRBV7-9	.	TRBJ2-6	TGTGCCAGCAGCTTAGACCGGGAGGGAGTAAGATCTGGGGCCAACGTCCTGACTTTC	CASSLDREGVRSGANVLTF
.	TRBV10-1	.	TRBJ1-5	TGCGCCAGCAGTGAGGGGAATCAGCCCCAGCATTTT	CASSEGNQPQHF
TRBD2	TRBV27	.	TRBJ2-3	TGTGCCAGCCGGGAGCGGGGTCGCACAGATACGCAGTATTTT	CASRERGRTDTQYF
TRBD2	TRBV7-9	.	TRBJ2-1	TGTGCCAGCGGAACCCTAGCGGGAGAGCTGAACAATGAGCAGTTCTTC	CASGTLAGELNNEQFF
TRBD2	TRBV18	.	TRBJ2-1	TGTGCCAGCTCACCCGCCTTAGCGGGGAGTGAGCAGTTCTTC	CASSPALAGSEQFF
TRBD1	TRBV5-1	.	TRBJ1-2	TGCGCCAGCAGCTTTGAAGGACAGGGGGATGGCTACACCTTC	CASSFEGQGDGYTF
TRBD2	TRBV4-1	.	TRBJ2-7	TGCGCCAGCAGCCAAGAGCGGGAGGGCGTCTACGAGCAGTACTTC	CASSQEREGVYEQYF
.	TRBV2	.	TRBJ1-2	TGTGCCAGCAGTGAGGAGATTAGAGCGTACTATGGCTACACCTTC	CASSEEIRAYYGYTF
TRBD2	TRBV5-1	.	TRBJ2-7	TGCGCCAGCAGCCCCCTGGGACTAGCGGGAGCGTACGAGCAGTACTTC	CASSPLGLAGAYEQYF
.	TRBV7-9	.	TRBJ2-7	TGTGCCAGCAGCTTACGGCGACAGCCCTACGAGCAGTACTTC	CASSLRRQPYEQYF
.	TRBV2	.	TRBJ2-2	TGTGCCAGCCGAAAAACGGACACCGGGGAGCTGTTTTTT	CASRKTDTGELFF
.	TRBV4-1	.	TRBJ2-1	TGCGCCAGCAGCCAGAGTGGGACACAACGATACAATGAGCAGTTCTTC	CASSQSGTQRYNEQFF
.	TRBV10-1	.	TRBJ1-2	TGCGCCAGCAGTGAGAACATATACTATGGCTACACCTTC	CASSENIYYGYTF
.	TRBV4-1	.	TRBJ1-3	TGCGCCAGCAGCCAGGAAAAGCGGAACTCTGGAAACACCATATATTTT	CASSQEKRNSGNTIYF
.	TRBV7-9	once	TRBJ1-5	TGTGCCAGCAGCTTAGTTACGAACCGGGACAAACCTAATCAGCCCCAGCATTTT	CASSLVTNRDKPNQPQHF
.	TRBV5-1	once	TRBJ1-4	TGCGCCAGCAGCTTGGGGGCCGGCGAAAAACTGTTTTTT	CASSLGAGEKLFF
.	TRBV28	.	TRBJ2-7	TGTGCCAGCAGTCTCGGTGGCGCCGAGCAGTACTTC	CASSLGGAEQYF
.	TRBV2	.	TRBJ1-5	TGTGCCAGCAGTGAGCGCAGGGTGAATCAGCCCCAGCATTTT	CASSERRVNQPQHF
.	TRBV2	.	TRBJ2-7	TGTGCCAGCAGACAACAAAAGCAGTACTTC	CASRQQKQYF
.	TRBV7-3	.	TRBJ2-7	TGTGCCAGCAGCCCCGGACCGATGCTCTCCCACGAGCAGTACTTC	CASSPGPMLSHEQYF
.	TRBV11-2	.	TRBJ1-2	TGTGCCAGCAGCCCTCTAATGGACAGCCCCGGATTCGGATATGGCTACACCTTC	CASSPLMDSPGFGYGYTF
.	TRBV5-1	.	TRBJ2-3	TGCGCCAGCAGCTTTACTAGCTTGGCGACAATGGGTACAGATACGCAGTATTTT	CASSFTSLATMGTDTQYF
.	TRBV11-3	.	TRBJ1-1	TGTGCCAGCAGCTTAGAGGGAGGCACTGAAGCTTTCTTT	CASSLEGGTEAFF
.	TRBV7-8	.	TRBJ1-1	TGTGCCAGCAGCTTAATGACGTTTGCGGCCGGGGCGGGGGACACTGAAGCTTTCTTT	CASSLMTFAAGAGDTEAFF
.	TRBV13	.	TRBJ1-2	TGTGCCAGCAGCCGCGACCCAACCCTACCCGGCGGCTACACCTTC	CASSRDPTLPGGYTF
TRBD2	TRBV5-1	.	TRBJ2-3	TGCGCCAGCAGCTTGGTGACTAGCGGGGACGCAGATACGCAGTATTTT	CASSLVTSGDADTQYF